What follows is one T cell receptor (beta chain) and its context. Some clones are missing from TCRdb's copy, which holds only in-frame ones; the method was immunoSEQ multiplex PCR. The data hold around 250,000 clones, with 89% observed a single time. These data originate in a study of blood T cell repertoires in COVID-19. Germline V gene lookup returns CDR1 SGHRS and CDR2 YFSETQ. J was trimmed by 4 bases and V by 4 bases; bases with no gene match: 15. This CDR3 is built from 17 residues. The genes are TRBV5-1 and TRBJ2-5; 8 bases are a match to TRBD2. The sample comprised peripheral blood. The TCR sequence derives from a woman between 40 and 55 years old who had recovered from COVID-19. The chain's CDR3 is CASSPGLVIKRIETQYF. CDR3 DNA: TGCGCCAGCAGCCCGGGACTAGTTATTAAGAGAATAGAGACCCAGTACTTC.